This TCR beta chain derives from a study of cytomegalovirus exposure and HLA in healthy donors. The PCR used 60 Vbeta and 13 Jbeta primers. TCRdb's table, derived via immunoSEQ multiplex PCR, lists solely in-frame clones and lacks some. Counted here are 140,000 or so clones, roughly 82% occurring once; the ten biggest clones make up roughly 3.4%. V shed 3 bases and J 6 bases; nucleotides not matched to a gene: 7. Germline CDR1 LGHNT, CDR2 FRNRAP. This CDR3 is 14 amino acids long. The source material was PBMCs. This receptor was taken from a male donor in good health and CMV-seronegative. The chain joins TRBV12-5 to TRBJ1-2, with TRBD1 identical over 7 bases. The DNA for the CDR3 is TGTGCTAGTGGTTTTGCGGAGGGGACAGATGGCTACACCTTC. It translates to CASGFAEGTDGYTF.